The present T cell receptor beta chain was sequenced within a study of T cells after posttransplantation cyclophosphamide. Study observations and caveats: Recipient CMV seropositivity and CMV reactivation strongly tracked TRB clonality. TRB overlap between skin or GI tissue T cells and blood was limited.

For this clone: Its cognate antigen is unknown.

Using immunoSEQ multiplex PCR, the repertoire was profiled, and TCRdb retains in-frame clones only, with some absent. The sample comprises 25,000 to 40,000 clones, 90% to 95% of which are singletons, and 0.1% to 0.12% rests with the top ten. The naive gate required viable CD3+CD4+ or CD3+CD8+ cells with CCR7+CD45RA+CD45RO-CD95-CD27+CD28+ phenotype. This receptor was identified in a man aged 30 to 45 in good health and a related stem cell transplant donor. Source material: naive CD4+ T cells sorted from blood.

The CDR3 region is CASSQVTGGTGELFF. The DNA for the CDR3 is TGTGCCAGCAGCCAAGTTACCGGGGGAACCGGGGAGCTGTTTTTT. The V call is TRBV14, the J call TRBJ2-2, with D possibly matching TRBD2 (6 bases). Germline lookup yields CDR1 SGHDN and CDR2 FVKESK. The CDR3 totals 15 residues. V lost 1 base and J 5 bases, leaving 11 bases between the germline ends.